Detailed here is one T cell receptor beta chain. This record belongs to a study of control samples from healthy donors and cancer patients. Germline-derived CDR1 and CDR2 are SGHRS and YFSETQ. Trimming shortened V by 4 bases and J by 2 bases, and 12 bases separated the two germline ends. The length of the CDR3 is 14 residues. Profiled with immunoSEQ multiplex PCR; TCRdb holds only in-frame clones, not every one. The sample table includes some 190,000 clones. The sequenced material came from blood. The TCR sequence derives from a woman aged 25 to 45 in good health. The V call is TRBV5-1, the J call TRBJ2-5, with D perhaps TRBD1 (6 bases). In DNA, the CDR3 is TGCGCCAGCAGCACGGACAGTGGACAAGAGACCCAGTACTTC. Protein product: CASSTDSGQETQYF.